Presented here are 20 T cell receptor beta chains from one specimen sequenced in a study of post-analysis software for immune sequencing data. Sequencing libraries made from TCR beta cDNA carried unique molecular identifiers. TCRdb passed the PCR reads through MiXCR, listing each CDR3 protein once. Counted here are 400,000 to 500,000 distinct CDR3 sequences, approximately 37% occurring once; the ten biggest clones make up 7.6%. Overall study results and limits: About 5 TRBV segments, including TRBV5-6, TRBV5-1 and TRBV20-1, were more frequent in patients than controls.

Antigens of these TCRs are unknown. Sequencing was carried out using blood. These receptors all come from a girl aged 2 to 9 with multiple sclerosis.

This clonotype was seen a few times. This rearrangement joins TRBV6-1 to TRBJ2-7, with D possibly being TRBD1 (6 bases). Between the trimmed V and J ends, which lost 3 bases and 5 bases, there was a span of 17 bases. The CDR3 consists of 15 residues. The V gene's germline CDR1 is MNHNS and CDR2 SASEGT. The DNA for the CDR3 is TGTGCCAGCAGTGATCTCGACAGGTCGGAAAACGAGCAGTACTTC. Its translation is CASSDLDRSENEQYF.

The CDR3 loop is CASSFAGHYNEQFF. DNA of the CDR3: TGTGCCAGCAGTTTCGCGGGGCACTACAATGAGCAGTTCTTC. The chain recombines TRBV27 with TRBJ2-1; a possible D gene is TRBD2 (6 bases). The germline V gene encodes CDR1 MNHEY and CDR2 SMNVEV (reference sequence). The V end was cut by 3 bases, the J end by 3 bases, with 9 bases between. This CDR3 comprises 14 residues.

The CDR3 loop is CASSPREESGGPNNEQFF. The CDR3 DNA sequence: TGTGCCAGCAGCCCCAGAGAAGAAAGCGGGGGCCCGAACAATGAGCAGTTCTTC. The J gene is TRBJ2-1, the V gene TRBV5-5, with 8 bases aligning to TRBD2. The V segment lost 4 bases and the J segment 5 bases; nucleotides outside the gene matches: 17. The CDR3 is 18 amino acids. CDR1 and CDR2 (germline): SGHKS, YYEKEE (reference sequence).

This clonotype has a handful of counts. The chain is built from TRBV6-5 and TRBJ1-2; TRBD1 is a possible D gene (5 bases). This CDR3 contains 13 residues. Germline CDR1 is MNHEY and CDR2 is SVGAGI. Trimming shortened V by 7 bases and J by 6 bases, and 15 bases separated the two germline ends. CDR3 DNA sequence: TGTGCCAGCACCAAGTCGGGGGGGGATGGCTACACCTTC. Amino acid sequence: CASTKSGGDGYTF.

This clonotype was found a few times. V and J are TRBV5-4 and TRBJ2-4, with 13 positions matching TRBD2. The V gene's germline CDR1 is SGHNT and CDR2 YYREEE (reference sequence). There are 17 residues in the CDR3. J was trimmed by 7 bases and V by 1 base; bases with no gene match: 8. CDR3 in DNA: TGTGCCAGCAGCTTGAGCCGAACTAGCGGGGGGGCGAACATTCAGTACTTC. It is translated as CASSLSRTSGGANIQYF.

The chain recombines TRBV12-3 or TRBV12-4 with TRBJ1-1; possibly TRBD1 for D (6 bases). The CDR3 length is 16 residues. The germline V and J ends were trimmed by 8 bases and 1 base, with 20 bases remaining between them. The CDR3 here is CASVTQGVVKNTEAFF. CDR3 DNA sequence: TGTGCCAGCGTGACACAGGGCGTGGTCAAGAACACTGAAGCTTTCTTT.

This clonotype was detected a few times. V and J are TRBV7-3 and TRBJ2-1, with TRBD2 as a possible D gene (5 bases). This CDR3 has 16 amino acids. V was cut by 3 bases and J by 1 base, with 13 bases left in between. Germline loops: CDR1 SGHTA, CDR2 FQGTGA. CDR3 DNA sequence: TGTGCCAGCAGCTTCGGTTCTAGCTTATCCTACAATGAGCAGTTCTTC. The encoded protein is CASSFGSSLSYNEQFF.

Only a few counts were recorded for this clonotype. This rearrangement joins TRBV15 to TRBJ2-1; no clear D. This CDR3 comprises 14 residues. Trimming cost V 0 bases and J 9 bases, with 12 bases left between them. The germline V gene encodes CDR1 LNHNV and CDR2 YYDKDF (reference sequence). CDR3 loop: CATSRDGQASEQFF. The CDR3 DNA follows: TGTGCCACCAGCAGAGACGGGCAGGCTAGTGAGCAGTTCTTC.

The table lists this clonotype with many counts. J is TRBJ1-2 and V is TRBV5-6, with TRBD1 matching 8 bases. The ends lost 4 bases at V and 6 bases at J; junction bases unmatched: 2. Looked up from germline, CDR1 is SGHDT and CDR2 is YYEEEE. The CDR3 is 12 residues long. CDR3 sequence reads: CASSPTGDGYTF. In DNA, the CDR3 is TGTGCCAGCAGCCCGACAGGGGATGGCTACACCTTC. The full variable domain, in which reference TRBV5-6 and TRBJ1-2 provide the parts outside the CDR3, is DAGVTQSPTHLIKTRGQQVTLRCSPKSGHDTVSWYQQALGQGPQFIFQYYEEEERQRGNFPDRFSGHQFPNYSSELNVNALLLGDSALYLCASSPTGDGYTFGSGTRLTVV.

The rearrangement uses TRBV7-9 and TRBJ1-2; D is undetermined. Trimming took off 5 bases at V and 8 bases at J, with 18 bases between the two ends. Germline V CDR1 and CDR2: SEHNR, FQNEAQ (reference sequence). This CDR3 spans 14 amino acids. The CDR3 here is CASSPPAGQEGYTF. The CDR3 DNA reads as TGTGCCAGCAGCCCCCCTGCGGGCCAAGAGGGCTACACCTTC.

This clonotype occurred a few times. CDR3 nucleotides: TGTGCCAGCAGCTTAGGCGCCCGACAGGGGGGTACCTACGAGCAGTACTTC. As protein: CASSLGARQGGTYEQYF. The chain links TRBV7-6 to TRBJ2-7; TRBD1 matches 9 bases. Germline V CDR1 and CDR2: SGHVS, FNYEAQ. Trimming took 1 base from V and 2 from J; bases not matched to a gene: 9. The CDR3 loop spans 17 amino acids. Full variable domain (rest looked up from reference TRBV7-6 and TRBJ2-7): GAGVSQSPRYKVTKRGQDVALRCDPISGHVSLYWYRQALGQGPEFLTYFNYEAQQDKSGLPNDRFSAERPEGSISTLTIQRTEQRDSAMYRCASSLGARQGGTYEQYFGPGTRLTVT.

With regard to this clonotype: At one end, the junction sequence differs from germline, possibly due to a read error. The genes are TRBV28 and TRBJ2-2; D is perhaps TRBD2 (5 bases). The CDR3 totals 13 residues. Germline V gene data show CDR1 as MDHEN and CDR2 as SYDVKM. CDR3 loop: CASSFRSTGERFF. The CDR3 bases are TGTGCCAGCAGTTTTCGATCCACCGGGGAGCGGTTTTTT.

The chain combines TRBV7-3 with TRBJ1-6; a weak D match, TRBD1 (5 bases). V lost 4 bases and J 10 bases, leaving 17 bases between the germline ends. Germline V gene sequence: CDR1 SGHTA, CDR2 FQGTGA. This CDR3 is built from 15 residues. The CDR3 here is CASSSSAGGASPLHF. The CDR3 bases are TGTGCCAGCAGCTCTTCTGCGGGAGGGGCCTCACCCCTCCACTTT.

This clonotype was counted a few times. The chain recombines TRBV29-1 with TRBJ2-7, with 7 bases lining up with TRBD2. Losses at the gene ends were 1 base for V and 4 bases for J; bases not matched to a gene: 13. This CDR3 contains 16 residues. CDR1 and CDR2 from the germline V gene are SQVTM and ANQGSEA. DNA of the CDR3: TGCAGCGTTGAAGGGTTGGGTAGCGGGCTTAATTACGAGCAGTACTTC. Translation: CSVEGLGSGLNYEQYF.

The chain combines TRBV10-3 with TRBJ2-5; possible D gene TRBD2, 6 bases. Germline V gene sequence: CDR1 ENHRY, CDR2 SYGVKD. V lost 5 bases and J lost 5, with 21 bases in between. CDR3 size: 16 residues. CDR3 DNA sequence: TGTGCCATCAGTCCACACGGCGGGGAGAAGGGGGAGACCCAGTACTTC. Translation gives CAISPHGGEKGETQYF.

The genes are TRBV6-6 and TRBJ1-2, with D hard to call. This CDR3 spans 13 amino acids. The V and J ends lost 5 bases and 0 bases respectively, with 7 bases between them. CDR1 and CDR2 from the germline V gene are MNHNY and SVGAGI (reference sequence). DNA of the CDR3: TGTGCCAGCAGTGACACCTCTAACTATGGCTACACCTTC. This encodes CASSDTSNYGYTF.

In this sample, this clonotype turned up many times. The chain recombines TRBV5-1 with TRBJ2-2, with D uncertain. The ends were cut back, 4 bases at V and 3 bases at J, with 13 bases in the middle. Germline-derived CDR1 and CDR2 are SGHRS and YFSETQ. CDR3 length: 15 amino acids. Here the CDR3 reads CASSLRVWDTGELFF. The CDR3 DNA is TGCGCCAGCAGCCTCCGGGTGTGGGACACCGGGGAGCTGTTTTTT.

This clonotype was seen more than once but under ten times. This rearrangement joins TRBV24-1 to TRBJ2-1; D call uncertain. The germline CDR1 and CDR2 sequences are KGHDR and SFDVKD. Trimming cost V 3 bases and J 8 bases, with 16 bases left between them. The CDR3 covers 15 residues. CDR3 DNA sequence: TGTGCCACCAGTGATCCCGGGCCCCGCTCCGATGAGCAGTTCTTC. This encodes CATSDPGPRSDEQFF.

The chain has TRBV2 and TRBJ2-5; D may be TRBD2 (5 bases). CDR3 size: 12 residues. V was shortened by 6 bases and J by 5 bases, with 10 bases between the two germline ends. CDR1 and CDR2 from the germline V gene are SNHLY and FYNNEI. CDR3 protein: CASRTRRETQYF. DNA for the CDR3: TGTGCCAGCAGGACAAGGAGGGAGACCCAGTACTTC.

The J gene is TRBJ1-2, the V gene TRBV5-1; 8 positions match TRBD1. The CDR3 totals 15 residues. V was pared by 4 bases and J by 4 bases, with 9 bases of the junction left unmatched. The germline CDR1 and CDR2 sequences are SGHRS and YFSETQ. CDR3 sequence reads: CASSRTGQGGYGYTF. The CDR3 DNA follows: TGCGCCAGCAGCCGGACCGGACAGGGCGGCTATGGCTACACCTTC.